The 29 T cell receptor beta chains reported below all come from one sample, sequenced in a study of T cell responses to AZD1222 COVID-19 vaccine. Generated by immunoSEQ multiplex PCR, the TCRdb table keeps only in-frame clones and is missing some. The sample has 70,000 to 95,000 clones, roughly nine tenths seen once. Sequenced here: peripheral blood, sampled on day 0 of AZD1222 vaccination. The source of these receptors is an adult in good health.

In this sample, this clone turned up a few times. The rearrangement uses TRBV30 and TRBJ2-1; TRBD2 might be the D (5 bases). The CDR3 is 12 residues long. V was cut by 3 bases and J by 5 bases, with 8 bases left in between. Germline lookup yields CDR1 GTSNPN and CDR2 SVGIG (reference sequence). CDR3 in DNA: TGTGCCTGGAGGGACTTCCACAATGAGCAGTTCTTC. This codes for CAWRDFHNEQFF.

The chain carries TRBV11-3 and TRBJ1-6, with TRBD1 matching over 10 bases. This CDR3 has 15 residues. The ends lost 5 bases at V and 8 bases at J; junction bases unmatched: 6. The V gene's germline CDR1 is SGHNT and CDR2 YENEEA. CDR3 coding DNA: TGTGCCAGCAGCCCAGGGACAGGGGAACATTCACCCCTCCACTTT. Amino acid sequence: CASSPGTGEHSPLHF. The whole variable domain, filled in from reference TRBV11-3 and TRBJ1-6, reads EAGVVQSPRYKIIEKKQPVAFWCNPISGHNTLYWYLQNLGQGPELLIRYENEEAVDDSQLPKDRFSAERLKGVDSTLKIQPAELGDSAVYLCASSPGTGEHSPLHFGNGTRLTVT.

The chain is built from TRBV6-1 and TRBJ1-3; D is unclear. Germline loops: CDR1 MNHNS, CDR2 SASEGT. The CDR3 contains 17 residues. Trimming removed 1 base from V and 0 bases from J, with 13 bases in between. Here the CDR3 reads CASSEEGWVTSGNTIYF. The CDR3 coding sequence is TGTGCCAGCAGTGAAGAGGGCTGGGTCACCTCTGGAAACACCATATATTTT.

There are a few counts of this clone. The chain recombines TRBV9 with TRBJ1-2, with D perhaps TRBD1 (6 bases). This CDR3 is built from 13 residues. Germline V gene data show CDR1 as SGDLS and CDR2 as YYNGEE. Deletions cut 6 bases from V and 2 bases from J, with 11 bases between. The CDR3 here is CASNKQGNYGYTF. In DNA form, the CDR3 reads TGTGCCAGCAACAAACAGGGAAACTATGGCTACACCTTC.

The genes are TRBV11-3 and TRBJ2-5; D uncertain. Germline CDR1 SGHNT, CDR2 YENEEA. The V gene lost 1 base and the J gene lost 1 base, with 13 bases spanning the gap. There are 16 residues in the CDR3. The CDR3 DNA reads TGTGCCAGCAGCTTAGGATACGTGGGCCCCCAAGAGACCCAGTACTTC. Its protein is CASSLGYVGPQETQYF. Full variable domain (missing parts from reference TRBV11-3 and TRBJ2-5): EAGVVQSPRYKIIEKKQPVAFWCNPISGHNTLYWYLQNLGQGPELLIRYENEEAVDDSQLPKDRFSAERLKGVDSTLKIQPAELGDSAVYLCASSLGYVGPQETQYFGPGTRLLVL.

This chain connects TRBV2 to TRBJ1-1, with D maybe TRBD1 (6 bases). The V and J ends lost 6 bases and 2 bases respectively, with 10 bases between them. Germline CDR1 reads SNHLY; CDR2 reads FYNNEI. CDR3 size: 13 residues. This chain's CDR3 is CASRTGLNTEAFF. The DNA for the CDR3 is TGTGCCAGCAGGACAGGACTTAACACTGAAGCTTTCTTT.

This clone showed up just once. The V gene is TRBV4-3, the J gene TRBJ2-7, with D possibly TRBD1 on 5 matching bases. This CDR3 spans 13 amino acids. Germline lookup yields CDR1 LGHNA and CDR2 YSLEER. Between the trimmed V and J ends, which lost 2 bases and 13 bases, there was a span of 18 bases. Written as DNA, the CDR3 is TGCGCCAGCAGCCAAACAGACAGTTACGAGATATACTTC. Translated, it gives CASSQTDSYEIYF.

The chain uses TRBV7-9 and TRBJ1-4, with D maybe TRBD1 (6 bases). Trimming pared 5 bases from V and 6 bases from J, leaving 16 bases between. Looked up from germline, CDR1 is SEHNR and CDR2 is FQNEAQ (reference sequence). The CDR3 has 15 amino acids. In DNA form, the CDR3 reads TGTGCCAGCAGCCTCGTAGGGCGGACAGATGAAAAACTGTTTTTT. Its protein product is CASSLVGRTDEKLFF. Full variable domain (remainder filled in from reference TRBV7-9 and TRBJ1-4): DTGVSQNPRHKITKRGQNVTFRCDPISEHNRLYWYRQTLGQGPEFLTYFQNEAQLEKSRLLSDRFSAERPKGSFSTLEIQRTEQGDSAMYLCASSLVGRTDEKLFFGSGTQLSVL.

The chain is built from TRBV10-3 and TRBJ1-3, with D unclear. This CDR3 is built from 13 residues. Germline CDR1 reads ENHRY; CDR2 reads SYGVKD. V was clipped by 4 bases and J by 2 bases, with 6 bases between them. The CDR3 DNA is TGTGCCATCAGTGGGGCGCCTGGAAACACCATATATTTT. This encodes CAISGAPGNTIYF.

This clone was found a few times. The chain has TRBV5-1 and TRBJ2-1; 7 positions agree with TRBD2. The CDR3 consists of 15 residues. V was pared by 5 bases and J by 2 bases, with 7 bases of the junction left unmatched. Germline CDR1 reads SGHRS; CDR2 reads YFSETQ. The CDR3 reads CASRVEGGPYNEQFF. CDR3 DNA: TGCGCCAGCAGAGTCGAGGGAGGGCCCTACAATGAGCAGTTCTTC.

This chain joins TRBV6-1 and TRBJ2-1, with 7 bases identical to TRBD2. Germline V gene lookup returns CDR1 MNHNS and CDR2 SASEGT. The CDR3 contains 16 residues. V lost 3 bases and J lost 4; bases outside the gene matches: 9. The CDR3 nucleotides read TGTGCCAGCAGTGATGGTTCTCTAGCGGCTTACAATGAGCAGTTCTTC. Its protein is CASSDGSLAAYNEQFF.

This clone appeared once. The chain is built from TRBV13 and TRBJ1-4; possible D gene TRBD1, 5 bases. V was clipped by 7 bases and J by 2 bases, with 17 bases between them. Germline loops: CDR1 PRHDT, CDR2 FYEKMQ (reference sequence). The CDR3 extends over 16 amino acids. DNA of the CDR3: TGTGCCAGCACCATAGACCAGGGTGAGACTAATGAAAAACTGTTTTTT. This codes for CASTIDQGETNEKLFF.

The rearrangement links TRBV7-7 to TRBJ2-7; 7 bases are shared with TRBD1. J gave up 4 bases and V 5 bases, and 5 bases lay outside the gene matches. Germline CDR1 reads SSHAT; CDR2 reads FNYEAQ (reference sequence). The CDR3 consists of 13 residues. CDR3 coding DNA: TGTGCCAGCAGCCCGACAGGGCAATACGAGCAGTACTTC. This gives the protein CASSPTGQYEQYF.

The rearrangement links TRBV2 to TRBJ1-6; TRBD1 agrees at 7 bases. With V trimmed by 7 bases and J by 10 bases, 13 bases remained unmatched. Germline V gene lookup returns CDR1 SNHLY and CDR2 FYNNEI. The CDR3 sequence is 15 residues long. This CDR3 reads CASKERTGIESPLHF. CDR3 nucleotides: TGTGCCAGCAAAGAAAGGACAGGAATCGAGTCACCCCTCCACTTT. Variable domain in full (rest from reference TRBV2 and TRBJ1-6): EPEVTQTPSHQVTQMGQEVILRCVPISNHLYFYWYRQILGQKVEFLVSFYNNEISEKSEIFDDQFSVERPDGSNFTLKIRSTKLEDSAMYFCASKERTGIESPLHFGNGTRLTVT.

The CDR3 region has the DNA TGTGCCTGGAGTGTAGGCAGCCACTACACCTTC. Its translation: CAWSVGSHYTF. V is TRBV30 and J is TRBJ1-2, with no clear D. Germline assignment: CDR1 GTSNPN and CDR2 SVGIG (reference sequence). V gave up 0 bases and J gave up 10 bases, with 9 bases separating them. CDR3 length: 11 amino acids. Drawing the rest from reference TRBV30 and TRBJ1-2, the complete variable domain is SQTIHQWPATLVQPVGSPLSLECTVEGTSNPNLYWYRQAAGRGLQLLFYSVGIGQISSEVPQNLSASRPQDRQFILSSKKLLLSDSGFYLCAWSVGSHYTFGSGTRLTVV.

This chain joins TRBV7-6 and TRBJ2-5; D remains unclear. Trimming cost V 3 bases and J 0 bases, with 5 bases left between them. Per the germline V gene, CDR1 is SGHVS and CDR2 is FNYEAQ. CDR3 length equals 13 residues. The CDR3 sequence: CASSFSYQETQYF. CDR3 DNA sequence: TGTGCCAGCAGCTTTTCATACCAAGAGACCCAGTACTTC.

In regard to this clone: Other DNA sequences of this sample code for an identical CDR3. The chain uses TRBV11-2 and TRBJ2-5, with no clear D. V lost 2 bases and J 5 bases, leaving 3 bases between the germline ends. The CDR3 runs to 11 residues. Germline V gives CDR1 SGHAT, CDR2 FQNNGV. The CDR3 reads CASSLQETQYF. In nucleotides, the CDR3 is TGTGCCAGCAGCTTACAGGAGACCCAGTACTTC.

The chain recombines TRBV3-1 (or the pseudogene TRBV3-2) with TRBJ2-3; no clear D. V was clipped by 5 bases and J by 3 bases, with 3 bases between them. Germline V lookup: CDR1 LGHDT, CDR2 YNNKEL (reference sequence). CDR3 length: 11 residues. The CDR3 DNA follows: TGTGCCAGCAGCTTTACAGATACGCAGTATTTT. Translated: CASSFTDTQYF.

This clone has only one observation. This chain connects TRBV15 to TRBJ1-2; D call uncertain. This CDR3 is 15 amino acids long. Germline V gene sequence: CDR1 LNHNV, CDR2 YYDKDF (reference sequence). V was shortened by 3 bases and J by 5 bases, with 16 bases between the two germline ends. CDR3: CATSSRPEARYGYTF. The DNA for the CDR3 is TGTGCCACCAGCAGTCGCCCGGAGGCTAGGTATGGCTACACCTTC.

The J gene is TRBJ1-4, the V gene TRBV5-6, with D perhaps matching TRBD1 (6 bases). V was cut by 0 bases and J by 5 bases, with 14 bases left in between. CDR1 and CDR2 from the germline V gene are SGHDT and YYEEEE. The CDR3 runs to 16 residues. The CDR3: CASSLGQAGMNEKLFF. CDR3 in DNA: TGTGCCAGCAGCTTGGGACAGGCCGGAATGAATGAAAAACTGTTTTTT.

This clone appeared a few times. The gene calls are TRBV5-1 and TRBJ2-7, with D possibly matching TRBD1 (6 bases). This CDR3 is 14 amino acids long. Trimming removed 0 bases from V and 4 bases from J, with 11 bases in between. From germline, CDR1 is SGHRS and CDR2 YFSETQ. The chain's CDR3 is CASSLGTGWYEQYF. CDR3 sequence (DNA): TGCGCCAGCAGCTTGGGTACAGGGTGGTACGAGCAGTACTTC.

The chain uses TRBV20-1 and TRBJ2-3; the match to TRBD2 covers 9 bases. With V trimmed by 3 bases and J by 6 bases, 10 bases remained unmatched. The CDR3 runs to 15 residues. CDR1 DFQATT and CDR2 SNEGSKA come from the germline V gene (reference sequence). In DNA form, the CDR3 reads TGCAGTGCTAGTGGGGCTGGACTAGCGATTGATACGCAGTATTTT. Its translation: CSASGAGLAIDTQYF.

The chain recombines TRBV11-3 with TRBJ2-3; TRBD1 is a possible D gene (6 bases). CDR1 and CDR2 from the germline V gene are SGHNT and YENEEA. CDR3 length: 15 amino acids. V lost 4 bases and J 2 bases, leaving 13 bases between the germline ends. The CDR3 DNA reads as TGTGCCAGCAGCTCCTGGGACACTCACACAGATACGCAGTATTTT. Protein: CASSSWDTHTDTQYF.

A word on this clone: Other DNA sequences from this sample encode an identical CDR3 as well. This chain joins TRBV9 and TRBJ1-1, with D unresolved. The germline V and J ends were trimmed by 0 bases and 0 bases, with 3 bases remaining between them. This CDR3 has 13 residues. Germline V gene lookup returns CDR1 SGDLS and CDR2 YYNGEE. CDR3: CASSVVVNTEAFF. In DNA form, the CDR3 reads TGTGCCAGCAGCGTAGTGGTGAACACTGAAGCTTTCTTT.

The rearrangement joins TRBV6-2 or TRBV6-3 to TRBJ2-5, with a tentative D call TRBD2 (5 bases). Germline loops: CDR1 MNHEY, CDR2 SVGEGT. Trimming removed 6 bases at V and 9 bases at J, with 14 bases between. The CDR3 runs to 12 residues. The CDR3 nucleotides are TGTGCCAGCAGCCACGGGGTCGGGTCCCAGTACTTC. Translating it yields CASSHGVGSQYF.

The chain joins TRBV7-9 to TRBJ1-2, with no clear D. Germline lookup yields CDR1 SEHNR and CDR2 FQNEAQ (reference sequence). The CDR3 covers 12 residues. The V end was cut by 0 bases, the J end by 3 bases, with 2 bases between. This CDR3 reads CASSLADYGYTF. In DNA, the CDR3 is TGTGCCAGCAGCTTAGCTGACTATGGCTACACCTTC.

The chain combines TRBV5-1 with TRBJ1-1; 8 bases match TRBD1. This CDR3 has 15 residues. The ends lost 4 bases at V and 1 base at J; junction bases unmatched: 6. Germline V lookup: CDR1 SGHRS, CDR2 YFSETQ. The CDR3 reads CASSIRDRPNTEAFF. The CDR3 nucleotides are TGCGCCAGCAGCATCCGGGACAGGCCGAACACTGAAGCTTTCTTT.

The chain carries TRBV6-5 and TRBJ2-2, with D uncertain. The CDR3 spans 15 residues. Germline CDR1 reads MNHEY; CDR2 reads SVGAGI. V was clipped by 10 bases and J by 3 bases, with 18 bases between them. CDR3 in DNA: TGTGCCACCTCTAAGGGTCAGACATACACCGGGGAGCTGTTTTTT. It yields the protein CATSKGQTYTGELFF.

The CDR3 DNA is TGTGCCAGCAGCTCGAACTGGAACACCGGGGAGCTGTTTTTT. Translated: CASSSNWNTGELFF. This chain connects TRBV7-3 to TRBJ2-2; D not resolved. V shed 4 bases and J shed 1 base, with 7 bases lying between them. The CDR3 has 14 residues. The V gene's germline CDR1 is SGHTA and CDR2 FQGTGA.